This T cell receptor beta chain was captured by sequencing in a study of blood T cell repertoires in COVID-19. Study context: PBMCs, B-cell-depleted T cells, or T cells were the source of the cDNA or gDNA that made up the material.

With 6 bases clipped from V and 4 bases from J, the junction kept 5 bases outside the gene matches. CDR3 length: 13 amino acids. The germline V gene has CDR1 MNHEY and CDR2 SVGAGI. Donors in Cohort 3 counted as recovered after two negative PCRs, clearance, or symptom resolution. This clone has a single count. Sequenced by immunoSEQ multiplex PCR; TCRdb stores in-frame clones only, minus some. Of a few hundred thousand clones listed, roughly 87% are singletons. The material sequenced was PBMCs or T cells enriched from blood (not recorded which). The rearrangement uses TRBV6-5 and TRBJ1-2; 7 positions match TRBD1. This TCR was sampled from a man aged 18 to 29 who had recovered from COVID-19. The CDR3: CASSPDRSYGYTF. CDR3 nucleotide sequence: TGTGCCAGCAGCCCGGACAGGTCCTATGGCTACACCTTC.